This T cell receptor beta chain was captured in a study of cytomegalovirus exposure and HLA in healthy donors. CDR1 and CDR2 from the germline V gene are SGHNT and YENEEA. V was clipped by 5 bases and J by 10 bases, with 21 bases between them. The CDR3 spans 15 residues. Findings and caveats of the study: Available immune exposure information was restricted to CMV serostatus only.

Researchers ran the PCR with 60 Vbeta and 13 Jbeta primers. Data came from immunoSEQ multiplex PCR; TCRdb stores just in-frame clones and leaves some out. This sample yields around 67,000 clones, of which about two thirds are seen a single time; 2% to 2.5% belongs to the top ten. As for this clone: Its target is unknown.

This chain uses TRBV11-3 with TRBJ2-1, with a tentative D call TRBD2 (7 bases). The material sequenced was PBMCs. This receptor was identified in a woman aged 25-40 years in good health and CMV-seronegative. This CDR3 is CASSIHGGPSGEQFF. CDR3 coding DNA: TGTGCCAGCAGCATTCACGGGGGGCCTTCGGGCGAGCAGTTCTTC.